This TCR beta chain emerged from a study of blood T cells in healthy people across ages. In the study overall: About one barcoded beta molecule per two T cells was captured by template switching.

V was pared by 8 bases and J by 8 bases, with 13 bases of the junction left unmatched. Looked up from germline, CDR1 is MNHEY and CDR2 is SVGEGT. CDR3 length: 15 residues. It was with a sample-barcoded 5' primer and a J-beta primer mix that a second PCR of roughly 7 to 12 cycles was run. TCRdb passed the 5' RACE reads through MiXCR, listing each CDR3 protein once. Of over a million distinct CDR3 sequences listed, about 45% are singletons. This clonotype has more than one count but fewer than ten. Its specificity is not known. Findings of the study overall: Per million T cells, the diversity of TCR beta decreased roughly linearly as age advanced. Long-lived donors exceeded aged donors in naive CD4+ cells and diversity.

The chain links TRBV6-2 or TRBV6-3 to TRBJ2-1; TRBD2 agrees at 9 bases. Sequences were obtained from blood. This receptor was identified in a woman aged 18-29 years in good health. CDR3: CASANAGGLKDEQFF. In DNA form, the CDR3 reads TGTGCCAGCGCGAATGCGGGGGGGCTTAAGGATGAGCAGTTCTTC.